This entry lists 10 T cell receptor beta chains sequenced from one sample in a study of graft-versus-host responses after intestinal transplantation. Assay used: immunoSEQ multiplex PCR; TCRdb lists only in-frame clones, some missing. The table includes almost 85,000 clones, around 91% detected once. These receptors have no known antigen. Sequenced material: unstimulated CD4+ T cells sorted from spleen or lymph node cells, taken before intestinal transplant. The receptor set was obtained from a human donor who received an intestinal transplant.

The rearrangement links TRBV7-9 to TRBJ2-3, with D possibly matching TRBD2 (7 bases). Germline V gene lookup returns CDR1 SEHNR and CDR2 FQNEAQ (reference sequence). V lost 5 bases, J lost 2 bases, and 14 bases lay in between. The CDR3 totals 15 residues. The CDR3: CASSPKGGDTDTQYF. The CDR3 nucleotides are TGTGCCAGCAGCCCCAAGGGGGGGGACACAGATACGCAGTATTTT.

The chain links TRBV5-4 to TRBJ2-4, with D perhaps TRBD1 (6 bases). V was cut by 4 bases and J by 2 bases, with 10 bases left in between. Germline V CDR1 and CDR2: SGHNT, YYREEE (reference sequence). The CDR3 totals 14 residues. The CDR3 loop is CASSATGTKNIQYF. In DNA, the CDR3 is TGTGCCAGCAGCGCGACAGGAACCAAAAACATTCAGTACTTC. Using reference TRBV5-4 and TRBJ2-4 for the parts outside the CDR3, the full variable domain is ETGVTQSPTHLIKTRGQQVTLRCSSQSGHNTVSWYQQALGQGPQFIFQYYREEENGRGNFPPRFSGLQFPNYSSELNVNALELDDSALYLCASSATGTKNIQYFGAGTRLSVL.

The rearrangement uses TRBV30 and TRBJ1-4, with D perhaps TRBD1 (5 bases). The germline gives CDR1 GTSNPN, CDR2 SVGIG (reference sequence). This CDR3 region has 17 residues. V lost 2 bases and J 2 bases, leaving 18 bases between the germline ends. CDR3 sequence (DNA): TGTGCCTGGAGTCTGAGCAGGGCTATCGGGACTAATGAAAAACTGTTTTTT. The encoded protein is CAWSLSRAIGTNEKLFF.

The chain uses TRBV5-6 and TRBJ1-4; the D gene is possibly TRBD1 (6 bases). Germline assignment: CDR1 SGHDT and CDR2 YYEEEE. The ends were cut back, 3 bases at V and 6 bases at J, with 15 bases in the middle. The CDR3 extends over 15 amino acids. CDR3 sequence reads: CASSSQGRRDEKLFF. DNA for the CDR3: TGTGCCAGCAGCTCCCAGGGGAGAAGAGATGAAAAACTGTTTTTT.

The chain couples TRBV5-6 to TRBJ2-4; 9 bases map to TRBD1. Per germline, CDR1 SGHDT and CDR2 YYEEEE. V shed 3 bases and J 7 bases; nucleotides not matched to a gene: 5. This CDR3 has 14 amino acids. The CDR3 DNA is TGTGCCAGCAGCTACTTGGACAGGGGCAACATTCAGTACTTC. This encodes CASSYLDRGNIQYF.

In nucleotides, the CDR3 is TGTGCCAGCAGCACTGGACTAGCGGGGGGGCCGGATACGCAGTATTTT. Amino acid sequence: CASSTGLAGGPDTQYF. The chain recombines TRBV7-9 with TRBJ2-3; 15 nucleotides line up with TRBD2. With V trimmed by 5 bases and J by 6 bases, 6 bases remained unmatched. The length of the CDR3 is 16 residues. Germline V CDR1 and CDR2: SEHNR, FQNEAQ (reference sequence).

The J gene is TRBJ2-5, the V gene TRBV6-6, with TRBD1 as a possible D gene (6 bases). Gene TRBJ2-7 matches the end of the DNA better, so the J call may be wrong. Germline CDR1 is MNHNY and CDR2 is SVGAGI (reference sequence). There are 14 residues in the CDR3. CDR3 DNA sequence: TGTGCCAGCAGCCGCGAAGGGGGTAACTACGAGCAGTACTTC. The encoded protein is CASSREGGNYEQYF.

This chain joins TRBV6-6 and TRBJ2-2; 9 bases map to TRBD1. V lost 0 bases and J lost 4; bases outside the gene matches: 3. Germline CDR1 MNHNY, CDR2 SVGAGI (reference sequence). CDR3 size: 16 residues. The CDR3 nucleotides read TGTGCCAGCAGTTACTCGACAGGGGGAGGCACCGGGGAGCTGTTTTTT. Protein product: CASSYSTGGGTGELFF.

The genes are TRBV14 and TRBJ1-2; D is undetermined. From germline, CDR1 is SGHDN and CDR2 FVKESK. The CDR3 spans 15 residues. V was clipped by 2 bases and J by 4 bases, with 14 bases between them. The CDR3 DNA reads as TGTGCCAGCAGCCAATCCCCCGAATTCGGCTATGGCTACACCTTC. Amino acids: CASSQSPEFGYGYTF.

J is TRBJ1-2 and V is TRBV27; tentative D call: TRBD1 (5 bases). Germline V gene lookup returns CDR1 MNHEY and CDR2 SMNVEV (reference sequence). This CDR3 has 14 amino acids. V was clipped by 10 bases and J by 6 bases, with 21 bases between them. CDR3 in amino acids: CATKTSLGPHGYTF. Written as DNA, the CDR3 is TGTGCCACCAAAACGTCGTTGGGGCCTCATGGCTACACCTTC.